This record concerns one TCR beta chain sequence. This clone came up a few times. Its recognized antigen is unknown. No base quality values were provided; no much bigger clone lies one nucleotide off. The CDR1 and CDR2 encoded by the germline V gene (reference sequence) are LNHNV and YYDKDF. The germline ends are 15 bases apart after V is trimmed by 1 base and J by 5 bases. The CDR3 spans 15 residues, from the cysteine through the phenylalanine. The CDR3 DNA has 45 bases and is translated from base 1. This record comes from a study of beta chain features in type 1 diabetes (dated by TCRdb to 2017 to 2018). In terms of the full investigation: Mean age, gender distribution, total cell number and subset yield did not differ between patients and healthy donors. A total of 85 million to 140 million sorted cells were examined across all samples, and a strong correlation was observed between cell number per subset and RNA yield. In the study, TCRB repertoires of sorted circulating CD4+ T cell subsets from recently diagnosed type 1 diabetes patients were compared with those of matched healthy donors. Whereas all 30 or so donors provided naive and central memory subsets, regulatory and stem cell-like memory subsets were isolated from just 8 patients and roughly eight healthy donors. Points the paper makes about the study in general: The naive, central memory and regulatory TCRB repertoires appeared to resemble one another more closely among patients than among healthy donors. Because small numbers of individuals were included in the HLA sub-analyses, any influence of HLA type on TCRB rearrangement was left unresolved. In all four CD4+ subsets, TCRB CDR3 length was moderately but significantly shorter in type 1 diabetes patients. PCR may preferentially amplify shorter templates, but because patient and control samples were amplified and corrected together, any resulting skew would affect both groups equally. Fewer insertions and more nucleotide deletions at VDJ recombination sites were observed in patients with type 1 diabetes, implying thymic rearrangement abnormalities. Sequencing cDNA rather than genomic DNA could over-represent highly expressing activated cells, although activation and CD3 levels did not differ between groups.

The High Capacity cDNA Reverse Transcription Kit was used to reverse transcribe all of the isolated RNA, meaning that expressed TCRB transcripts were what got sequenced. Naive, central memory and regulatory T cell samples underwent deep immunoSEQ sequencing, averaging about 3.5 million total reads per sample. After sorted cells were lysed in RLT buffer, RNA was extracted with DNase-treated RNeasy Micro or Mini kits, with the choice depending on cell number. To prevent cross-contamination, every cell subset was processed on its own, while patient and healthy donor samples were processed together. TCRB sequences were amplified from cDNA with the immunoSEQ multiplex PCR, producing 87-bp fragments spanning the CDR3 region. Sequencing of the amplicons was done on the Illumina HiSeq platform. Under the source paper's analysis protocol: PCR bias was corrected computationally using synthetic template baselines, and reads within Hamming distance 2 were collapsed, with unmergeable singletons discarded. Reads were aligned against IMGT to assign V, D and J genes, CDR3 length and insertions or deletions at six rearrangement sites. Clonotype counts were normalized to sorted cell number within each subset before computing true diversity and Gini coefficients with the tcR R package. Repertoire sharing was quantified using the overlap coefficient calculated on TCRB nucleotide sequences. As a proxy for the pre-selection repertoire, out-of-frame TCRB sequences from naive cells were analyzed. TCRdb took this table from immuneACCESS and kept in-frame rearrangements with V and J called. Such tables lack part of the clones; where checked against another copy, unresolved V genes explain under half of the gap, and the rest is unexplained. The V and J calls and clone size are taken from that table; D and trimming were inferred from the DNA. Here the sample has 350,000 to 400,000 clones; approximately 15% occur a single time. The ten most abundant clones make up about 0.018% of the sample.

Each donor gave one peripheral blood draw, averaging approximately 0.11 L, which was collected into heparinised tubes. Using a panel that included CD45RO, CCR7, CD25, CD127, CD95 and CD27, naive, central memory, regulatory and stem cell-like memory CD4+ T cells were sorted on a BD FACSAria II. Purity was above 95% for every sorted population. PBMCs were isolated right away by Lymphoprep density gradient centrifugation and were stained directly, without culture. So that batch effects would be minimized, each experiment stained and sorted samples in pairs, pairing one healthy donor with one patient. This TCR came from a woman younger than 35 in good health. The chain employs TRBV15 and TRBJ2-7; D gene: possibly TRBD2, on 5 matching bases. What was sequenced was naive CD4+ T cells from blood. This specimen's cell subset or site label, per the study, means: true naive CD4+ T cells. The CDR3 corresponds to CATSRAGSPVNEQYF. The DNA is TGTGCCACCAGCAGAGCGGGGTCTCCCGTCAACGAGCAGTACTTC.